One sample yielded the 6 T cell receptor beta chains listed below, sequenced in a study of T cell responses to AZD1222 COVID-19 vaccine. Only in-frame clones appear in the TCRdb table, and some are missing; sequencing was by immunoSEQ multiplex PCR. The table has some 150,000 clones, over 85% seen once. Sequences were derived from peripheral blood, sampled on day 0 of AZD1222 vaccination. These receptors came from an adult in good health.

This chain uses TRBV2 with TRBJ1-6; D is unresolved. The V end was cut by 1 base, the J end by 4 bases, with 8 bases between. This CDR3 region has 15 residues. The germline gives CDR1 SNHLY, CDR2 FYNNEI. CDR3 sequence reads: CASSEGQIYNSPLHF. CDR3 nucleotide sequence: TGTGCCAGCAGTGAAGGGCAGATTTATAATTCACCCCTCCACTTT.

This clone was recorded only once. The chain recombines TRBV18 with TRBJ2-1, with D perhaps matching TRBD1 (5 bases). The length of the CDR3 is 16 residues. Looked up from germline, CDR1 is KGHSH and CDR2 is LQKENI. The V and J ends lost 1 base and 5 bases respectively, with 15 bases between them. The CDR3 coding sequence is TGTGCCAGCTCACCACGCGTGACAGCCCCCAACAATGAGCAGTTCTTC. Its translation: CASSPRVTAPNNEQFF.

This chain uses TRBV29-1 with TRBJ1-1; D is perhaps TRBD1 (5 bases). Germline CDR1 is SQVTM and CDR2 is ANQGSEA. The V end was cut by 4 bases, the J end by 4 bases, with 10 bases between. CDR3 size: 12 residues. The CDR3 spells CSVARDGTEAFF. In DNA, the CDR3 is TGCAGCGTTGCCAGGGATGGCACTGAAGCTTTCTTT.

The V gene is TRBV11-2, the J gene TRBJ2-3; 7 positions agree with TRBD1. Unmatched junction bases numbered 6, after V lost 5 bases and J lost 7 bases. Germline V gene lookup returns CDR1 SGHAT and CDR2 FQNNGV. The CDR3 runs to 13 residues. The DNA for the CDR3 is TGTGCCAGCAGCCCCGACAGGGAGTATACGCAGTATTTT. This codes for CASSPDREYTQYF.

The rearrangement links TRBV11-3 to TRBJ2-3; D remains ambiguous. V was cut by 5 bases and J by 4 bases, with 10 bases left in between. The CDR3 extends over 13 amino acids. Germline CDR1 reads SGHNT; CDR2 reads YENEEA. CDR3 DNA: TGTGCCAGCAGCCCTACCGGTTCAGATACGCAGTATTTT. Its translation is CASSPTGSDTQYF.

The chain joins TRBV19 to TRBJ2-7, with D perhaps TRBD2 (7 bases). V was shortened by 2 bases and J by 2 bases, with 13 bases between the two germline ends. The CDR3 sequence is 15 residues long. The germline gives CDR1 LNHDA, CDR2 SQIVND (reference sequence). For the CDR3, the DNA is TGTGCCAGTAGTATAACCCCGGGGGGCCCCTACGAGCAGTACTTC. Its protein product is CASSITPGGPYEQYF.